These T cell receptor beta chains were read from a single sample in a study of T cell responses to AZD1222 COVID-19 vaccine. Only in-frame clones appear in the TCRdb table, and some are missing; sequencing was by immunoSEQ multiplex PCR. The sample holds roughly 130,000 clones, roughly 89% seen once. Sequenced material: peripheral blood, taken 28 days after the second AZD1222 dose. Receptor source: an adult who received the AZD1222 COVID-19 vaccine. The CDR3 runs from the conserved cysteine through the conserved F or W. Each record gives: D gene, J gene, V gene, clone size, CDR3 protein, CDR3 DNA. The D gene is left open where the match is weak. The listing skips clone size in some rows; elsewhere it reads once, few, many or a size class.

d_gene: TRBD2
j_gene: TRBJ2-1
v_gene: TRBV19
abundance: .
CDR3aa: CASSITSGRAQQFF
CDR3nt: TGTGCCAGTAGTATAACTAGCGGGAGGGCCCAGCAGTTCTTC

d_gene: TRBD1
j_gene: TRBJ1-2
v_gene: TRBV24-1
abundance: few
CDR3aa: CATSDDRVGYTF
CDR3nt: TGTGCCACCAGTGATGACAGGGTAGGCTACACCTTC

d_gene: .
j_gene: TRBJ1-1
v_gene: TRBV5-1
abundance: .
CDR3aa: CASSLASTEAFF
CDR3nt: TGCGCCAGCAGCTTGGCTTCCACTGAAGCTTTCTTT

d_gene: .
j_gene: TRBJ1-4
v_gene: TRBV11-3
abundance: .
CDR3aa: CASSLGGVREKLFF
CDR3nt: TGTGCCAGCAGCCTTGGGGGGGTTCGTGAAAAACTGTTTTTT

d_gene: .
j_gene: TRBJ1-3
v_gene: TRBV10-3
abundance: .
CDR3aa: CAISESEGGGNTIYF
CDR3nt: TGTGCCATCAGTGAGTCAGAGGGTGGCGGAAACACCATATATTTT

d_gene: .
j_gene: TRBJ2-3
v_gene: TRBV18
abundance: .
CDR3aa: CASSPPGVTQYF
CDR3nt: TGTGCCAGCTCACCACCGGGAGTTACGCAGTATTTT

d_gene: TRBD2
j_gene: TRBJ2-2
v_gene: TRBV7-9
abundance: once
CDR3aa: CASSLPSGTNTGELFF
CDR3nt: TGTGCCAGCAGCTTACCTAGCGGGACCAACACCGGGGAGCTGTTTTTT

d_gene: .
j_gene: TRBJ2-4
v_gene: TRBV19
abundance: .
CDR3aa: CASSILAKNIQYF
CDR3nt: TGTGCCAGTAGTATCCTAGCCAAAAACATTCAGTACTTC

d_gene: .
j_gene: TRBJ2-5
v_gene: TRBV7-2
abundance: .
CDR3aa: CASSGGAGLEETQYF
CDR3nt: TGTGCCAGCAGTGGGGGAGCAGGGTTAGAAGAGACCCAGTACTTC

d_gene: TRBD2
j_gene: TRBJ2-2
v_gene: TRBV5-1
abundance: .
CDR3aa: CASSFTSGSTGELFF
CDR3nt: TGCGCCAGCAGCTTTACTAGCGGAAGCACCGGGGAGCTGTTTTTT

d_gene: .
j_gene: TRBJ1-6
v_gene: TRBV6-5
abundance: .
CDR3aa: CASSYSVYNSPLHF
CDR3nt: TGTGCCAGCAGTTACTCTGTCTATAATTCACCCCTCCACTTT

d_gene: .
j_gene: TRBJ1-1
v_gene: TRBV3-1/TRBV3-2
abundance: many
CDR3aa: CASSHYPANTEAFF
CDR3nt: TGTGCCAGCAGCCATTACCCAGCGAACACTGAAGCTTTCTTT

d_gene: TRBD2
j_gene: TRBJ2-5
v_gene: TRBV5-6
abundance: .
CDR3aa: CASRDSLTSGRETQYF
CDR3nt: TGTGCCAGCAGGGACAGCTTGACTAGCGGGAGAGAGACCCAGTACTTC

d_gene: .
j_gene: TRBJ2-6
v_gene: TRBV19
abundance: .
CDR3aa: CASSPDSSGANVLTF
CDR3nt: TGTGCCAGTAGTCCGGACAGTTCTGGGGCCAACGTCCTGACTTTC

d_gene: .
j_gene: TRBJ2-2
v_gene: TRBV24-1
abundance: .
CDR3aa: CATSQLANTGELFF
CDR3nt: TGTGCCACCAGCCAGCTCGCGAACACCGGGGAGCTGTTTTTT

d_gene: .
j_gene: TRBJ1-4
v_gene: TRBV6-5
abundance: .
CDR3aa: CASSYSGSTNEKLFF
CDR3nt: TGTGCCAGCAGTTACTCGGGCAGTACAAATGAAAAACTGTTTTTT

d_gene: .
j_gene: TRBJ1-4
v_gene: TRBV7-2
abundance: once
CDR3aa: CASSSEGGRKLFF
CDR3nt: TGTGCCAGCAGCTCTGAGGGCGGCCGGAAACTGTTTTTT

d_gene: .
j_gene: TRBJ1-5
v_gene: TRBV7-8
abundance: .
CDR3aa: CASSPNGQNNQPQHF
CDR3nt: TGTGCCAGCAGCCCCAATGGACAGAACAATCAGCCCCAGCATTTT

d_gene: .
j_gene: TRBJ1-1
v_gene: TRBV29-1
abundance: .
CDR3aa: CSVSQPNTEAFF
CDR3nt: TGCAGCGTTAGCCAGCCGAACACTGAAGCTTTCTTT

d_gene: .
j_gene: TRBJ1-3
v_gene: TRBV3-1/TRBV3-2
abundance: few
CDR3aa: CASSPRSSGNTIYF
CDR3nt: TGTGCCAGCAGTCCACGAAGCTCTGGAAACACCATATATTTT

d_gene: TRBD2
j_gene: TRBJ2-3
v_gene: TRBV6-2/TRBV6-3
abundance: .
CDR3aa: CASSPLLAGGDTQYF
CDR3nt: TGTGCCAGCAGTCCCCTCCTAGCGGGAGGAGATACGCAGTATTTT

d_gene: .
j_gene: TRBJ1-6
v_gene: TRBV6-5
abundance: .
CDR3aa: CASSYDRDGAYSPLHF
CDR3nt: TGTGCCAGCAGTTACGACCGGGACGGAGCCTATTCACCCCTCCACTTT

d_gene: TRBD1
j_gene: TRBJ1-4
v_gene: TRBV10-3
abundance: .
CDR3aa: CAISETGTGDKEKLFF
CDR3nt: TGTGCCATCAGTGAGACCGGGACAGGGGACAAGGAAAAACTGTTTTTT

d_gene: TRBD1
j_gene: TRBJ1-2
v_gene: TRBV5-5
abundance: .
CDR3aa: CASSAGQNYGYTF
CDR3nt: TGTGCCAGCAGCGCGGGACAGAACTATGGCTACACCTTC

d_gene: TRBD2
j_gene: TRBJ2-7
v_gene: TRBV9
abundance: .
CDR3aa: CASSRQAAGIYEQYF
CDR3nt: TGTGCCAGCAGCCGCCAGGCAGCGGGAATTTACGAGCAGTACTTC

d_gene: TRBD1
j_gene: TRBJ1-2
v_gene: TRBV7-8
abundance: once
CDR3aa: CASSSGPTGDYGYTF
CDR3nt: TGTGCCAGCAGCTCGGGTCCGACAGGGGACTATGGCTACACCTTC

d_gene: .
j_gene: TRBJ2-2
v_gene: TRBV6-5
abundance: .
CDR3aa: CASQGANTGELFF
CDR3nt: TGTGCGTCCCAGGGCGCGAACACCGGGGAGCTGTTTTTT

d_gene: .
j_gene: TRBJ1-5
v_gene: TRBV6-5
abundance: .
CDR3aa: CASSYSYRLNQPQHF
CDR3nt: TGTGCCAGCAGTTACTCATACAGGCTAAATCAGCCCCAGCATTTT

d_gene: .
j_gene: TRBJ1-1
v_gene: TRBV15
abundance: .
CDR3aa: CATTQDVGAWTEAFF
CDR3nt: TGTGCCACCACACAAGATGTGGGGGCTTGGACTGAAGCTTTCTTT

d_gene: .
j_gene: TRBJ1-4
v_gene: TRBV6-5
abundance: once
CDR3aa: CASSYSRGSEKLFF
CDR3nt: TGTGCCAGCAGTTACTCAAGGGGATCGGAAAAACTGTTTTTT

d_gene: TRBD1
j_gene: TRBJ2-7
v_gene: TRBV29-1
abundance: .
CDR3aa: CSAGTGDYEQYF
CDR3nt: TGCAGCGCTGGGACAGGGGATTACGAGCAGTACTTC

d_gene: TRBD1
j_gene: TRBJ1-2
v_gene: TRBV30
abundance: .
CDR3aa: CAWRAGGAYGYTF
CDR3nt: TGTGCCTGGAGGGCAGGGGGCGCCTATGGCTACACCTTC

d_gene: .
j_gene: TRBJ1-3
v_gene: TRBV7-9
abundance: once
CDR3aa: CASSFAATSGNTIYF
CDR3nt: TGTGCCAGCAGCTTTGCAGCGACCTCTGGAAACACCATATATTTT

d_gene: .
j_gene: TRBJ1-1
v_gene: TRBV7-9
abundance: .
CDR3aa: CASSSPSARAPEAFF
CDR3nt: TGTGCCAGCAGCTCTCCGTCCGCCAGGGCCCCTGAAGCTTTCTTT

d_gene: TRBD1
j_gene: TRBJ2-7
v_gene: TRBV7-2
abundance: .
CDR3aa: CASSAPTGIAYEQYF
CDR3nt: TGTGCCAGCAGCGCGCCGACAGGGATCGCCTACGAGCAGTACTTC

d_gene: TRBD1
j_gene: TRBJ1-1
v_gene: TRBV11-3
abundance: few
CDR3aa: CASSARRGRDPEAFF
CDR3nt: TGTGCCAGCAGCGCCAGGAGGGGGCGCGACCCTGAAGCTTTCTTT

d_gene: .
j_gene: TRBJ1-4
v_gene: TRBV5-6
abundance: .
CDR3aa: CASSSLSARSTNEKLFF
CDR3nt: TGTGCCAGCAGCTCTCTCTCAGCCAGGTCAACTAATGAAAAACTGTTTTTT

d_gene: TRBD1
j_gene: TRBJ2-7
v_gene: TRBV7-2
abundance: .
CDR3aa: CASSSDRGGPYEQYF
CDR3nt: TGTGCCAGCAGCTCGGACAGGGGAGGCCCCTACGAGCAGTACTTC

d_gene: .
j_gene: TRBJ2-1
v_gene: TRBV9
abundance: .
CDR3aa: CASTSGGISYNEQFF
CDR3nt: TGTGCCAGCACCTCAGGTGGGATCTCTTACAATGAGCAGTTCTTC

d_gene: .
j_gene: TRBJ2-3
v_gene: TRBV13
abundance: .
CDR3aa: CASSPLGTSTDTQYF
CDR3nt: TGTGCCAGCAGCCCTCTTGGGACTTCCACAGATACGCAGTATTTT

d_gene: TRBD2
j_gene: TRBJ2-1
v_gene: TRBV6-4
abundance: .
CDR3aa: CASSAGSGDSNEQFF
CDR3nt: TGTGCCAGCAGTGCCGGTAGCGGGGATTCCAATGAGCAGTTCTTC

d_gene: .
j_gene: TRBJ1-2
v_gene: TRBV21-1
abundance: .
CDR3aa: CASSRTGEVYGYTF
CDR3nt: TGTGCCAGCAGCAGGACAGGGGAAGTCTATGGCTACACCTTC

d_gene: .
j_gene: TRBJ2-7
v_gene: TRBV9
abundance: .
CDR3aa: CASSVDHGGSSYEQYF
CDR3nt: TGTGCCAGCAGCGTAGATCACGGCGGAAGCTCCTACGAGCAGTACTTC

d_gene: TRBD1
j_gene: TRBJ2-4
v_gene: TRBV2
abundance: .
CDR3aa: CASSVLPTGVAKNIQYF
CDR3nt: TGTGCCAGCAGTGTCCTACCCACAGGGGTAGCCAAAAACATTCAGTACTTC

d_gene: TRBD2
j_gene: TRBJ2-1
v_gene: TRBV7-9
abundance: .
CDR3aa: CASSRALAGANEQFF
CDR3nt: TGTGCCAGCAGCCGGGCCCTAGCGGGAGCAAATGAGCAGTTCTTC

d_gene: TRBD1
j_gene: TRBJ1-2
v_gene: TRBV19
abundance: .
CDR3aa: CASRNRGLDGYTF
CDR3nt: TGTGCCAGTAGGAACAGGGGGCTGGATGGCTACACCTTC

d_gene: .
j_gene: TRBJ1-4
v_gene: TRBV7-2
abundance: .
CDR3aa: CASSRSTNEKLFF
CDR3nt: TGTGCCAGCAGCCGCTCAACTAATGAAAAACTGTTTTTT

d_gene: TRBD1
j_gene: TRBJ1-2
v_gene: TRBV2
abundance: once
CDR3aa: CASIARDSPGDGYTF
CDR3nt: TGTGCCAGCATAGCCCGGGACAGCCCGGGAGATGGCTACACCTTC

d_gene: .
j_gene: TRBJ1-4
v_gene: TRBV7-9
abundance: .
CDR3aa: CASSPDRTNEKLFF
CDR3nt: TGTGCCAGCAGCCCGGACCGAACTAATGAAAAACTGTTTTTT

d_gene: .
j_gene: TRBJ1-1
v_gene: TRBV30
abundance: .
CDR3aa: CAWGHPNTEAFF
CDR3nt: TGTGCCTGGGGACACCCAAACACTGAAGCTTTCTTT

d_gene: TRBD1
j_gene: TRBJ2-5
v_gene: TRBV6-5
abundance: .
CDR3aa: CASRGQGNQETQYF
CDR3nt: TGTGCCAGCAGGGGACAGGGGAATCAAGAGACCCAGTACTTC

d_gene: TRBD2
j_gene: TRBJ2-3
v_gene: TRBV4-3
abundance: .
CDR3aa: CASSQDLASGPITDTQYF
CDR3nt: TGCGCCAGCAGCCAAGATCTGGCTAGCGGGCCTATCACAGATACGCAGTATTTT

d_gene: TRBD2
j_gene: TRBJ2-1
v_gene: TRBV3-1/TRBV3-2
abundance: few
CDR3aa: CASSHRQRGGWNEQFF
CDR3nt: TGTGCCAGCAGCCACAGACAGCGGGGGGGTTGGAATGAGCAGTTCTTC